Presented here are 16 T cell receptor beta chains from one specimen sequenced in a study of metastatic and nonmetastatic thyroid tumors. All patients were untreated before thyroid surgery. Using MiXCR, TCRdb re-called clones from the PCR reads. The sample has about 53,000 clones; roughly 20% are singletons. Sequencing used blood. The receptors shown here come from a female donor with papillary thyroid cancer or a benign thyroid nodule (not recorded which). Some clones in this sample may be carry-over from other donors' samples.

This clone was detected many times. The V and J genes are TRBV2 and TRBJ2-7; the D call may be TRBD1 or TRBD2 (5 bases each). Germline lookup yields CDR1 SNHLY and CDR2 FYNNEI. V lost 5 bases and J lost 0, with 23 bases in between. CDR3 size: 18 residues. CDR3: CASSRGSRSRDSSYEQYF. The DNA for the CDR3 is TGTGCCAGCAGTCGGGGCAGCCGGAGTAGGGATAGCTCCTACGAGCAGTACTTC.

This clone was detected many times. This specimen includes other DNA sequences encoding the same CDR3. The rearrangement links TRBV2 to TRBJ2-7; D possibly corresponds to TRBD2 (6 bases). This CDR3 contains 11 residues. Trimming shortened V by 6 bases and J by 9 bases, and 12 bases separated the two germline ends. Germline V gives CDR1 SNHLY, CDR2 FYNNEI. In DNA form, the CDR3 reads TGTGCCAGCAGAGGCGGGGCCGGGCAGTACTTC. Amino acid sequence: CASRGGAGQYF.

The chain carries TRBV11-2 and TRBJ2-7; D might be TRBD1 (7 bases). From germline, CDR1 is SGHAT and CDR2 FQNNGV. The CDR3 loop spans 17 amino acids. Trimming cost V 7 bases and J 1 base, with 23 bases left between them. CDR3 nucleotides: TGTGCCAGCATCTTGGGGGGCCTCGGGACAGTGTCCTACGAGCAGTACTTC. Its translation: CASILGGLGTVSYEQYF. Complete variable domain (other parts from reference TRBV11-2 and TRBJ2-7): EAGVAQSPRYKIIEKRQSVAFWCNPISGHATLYWYQQILGQGPKLLIQFQNNGVVDDSQLPKDRFSAERLKGVDSTLKIQPAKLEDSAVYLCASILGGLGTVSYEQYFGPGTRLTVT.

This clone was counted many times. This CDR3 is also generated by other DNA sequences in the sample. This chain joins TRBV6-1 and TRBJ1-6, with TRBD1 matching 7 bases. The CDR3 totals 15 residues. V was clipped by 5 bases and J by 8 bases; unmatched bases: 9. Germline lookup yields CDR1 MNHNS and CDR2 SASEGT. CDR3 in DNA: TGTGCCAGCAGTCCGACGACAGGGACAGATTCACCCCTCCACTTT. Its translation: CASSPTTGTDSPLHF.

This clone was observed many times. The chain recombines TRBV7-3 with TRBJ2-3; unclear D gene. Per the germline V gene, CDR1 is SGHTA and CDR2 is FQGTGA. The CDR3 runs to 13 residues. V lost 2 bases, J lost 2 bases, and 5 bases lay in between. Here the CDR3 DNA reads TGTGCCAGCAGCTTAGGGTACACAGATACGCAGTATTTT. Translation gives CASSLGYTDTQYF.

This clone was found once. J is TRBJ2-2 and V is TRBV5-4; D unclear. CDR3 length: 16 residues. In germline, CDR1 is SGHNT, CDR2 YYREEE (reference sequence). The V end lost 1 base, the J end lost 9 bases, and 19 bases lay between the germline ends. This CDR3 reads CASSLNIWSWRRELFF. The CDR3 nucleotides read TGTGCCAGCAGCTTGAATATATGGTCATGGCGCCGGGAGCTGTTTTTT.

The sample holds many counts of this clone. This chain uses TRBV20-1 with TRBJ2-1; D is possibly TRBD1 (5 bases). CDR3 length: 12 residues. Germline loops: CDR1 DFQATT, CDR2 SNEGSKA (reference sequence). The V gene lost 6 bases and the J gene lost 6 bases, with 12 bases spanning the gap. The CDR3 is CSASPGFNEQFF. The CDR3 nucleotides are TGCAGTGCCAGTCCAGGGTTCAATGAGCAGTTCTTC.

This clone was seen at least ten times. This chain uses TRBV15 with TRBJ2-2, with 11 positions matching TRBD2. The CDR3 runs 17 residues. Unmatched junction bases numbered 6, after V lost 4 bases and J lost 2 bases. Germline V lookup: CDR1 LNHNV, CDR2 YYDKDF (reference sequence). CDR3 loop: CATSTSGLAENTGELFF. The CDR3 nucleotides are TGTGCCACCAGCACCTCGGGACTAGCGGAAAACACCGGGGAGCTGTTTTTT. Filled out from reference TRBV15 and TRBJ2-2, the complete variable domain reads DAMVIQNPRYQVTQFGKPVTLSCSQTLNHNVMYWYQQKSSQAPKLLFHYYDKDFNNEADTPDNFQSRRPNTSFCFLDIRSPGLGDTAMYLCATSTSGLAENTGELFFGEGSRLTVL.

Turning to this clone: A single base separates this from a much larger clone, so it may be a read error. This CDR3 is also generated by other DNA sequences in the sample. The chain is built from TRBV4-1 and TRBJ1-1; D uncertain. Between the trimmed V and J ends, which lost 3 bases and 1 base, there was a span of 12 bases. Per the germline V gene, CDR1 is MGHRA and CDR2 is YSYEKL. This CDR3 region has 15 residues. The DNA of the CDR3 is TGCGCCAGCAGCCAGGACTGGGCAGAGAACACTGAAGCTTTCTTT. Its translation is CASSQDWAENTEAFF.

This clone came up a few times. V gene TRBV15 combines with J gene TRBJ2-2; tentatively, D is TRBD1 (7 bases). Germline V gene sequence: CDR1 LNHNV, CDR2 YYDKDF (reference sequence). This CDR3 spans 15 amino acids. V lost 0 bases, J lost 9 bases, and 14 bases lay in between. In DNA, the CDR3 is TGTGCCACCAGCAGAGACGCCAGGGGGGCCCGGGAGCTGTTTTTT. Translated: CATSRDARGARELFF.

As to this clone: Without the conserved terminal phenylalanine or tryptophan, this CDR3 likely stems from a read error. This chain uses TRBV6-1 with TRBJ1-2; D is possibly TRBD1 (6 bases). The germline gives CDR1 MNHNS, CDR2 SASEGT. V shed 1 base and J shed 5 bases, with 20 bases lying between them. This CDR3 region has 17 residues. The CDR3 is CASSEVIRRQELYGYTI. The CDR3 nucleotides are TGTGCCAGCAGTGAAGTTATCAGAAGACAGGAACTATATGGCTACACCATC.

This clone was observed at least ten times. The chain joins TRBV20-1 to TRBJ1-5; TRBD1 is a possible D gene (6 bases). This CDR3 has 12 residues. Looked up from germline, CDR1 is DFQATT and CDR2 is SNEGSKA (reference sequence). Between the trimmed V and J ends, which lost 5 bases and 5 bases, there was a span of 10 bases. Here the CDR3 reads CSAVKGDQPQHF. CDR3 bases: TGCAGTGCTGTCAAGGGGGATCAGCCCCAGCATTTT.

This clone appeared many times. The genes are TRBV5-1 and TRBJ1-4; D perhaps matches TRBD1 (5 bases). The CDR3 length is 15 residues. Germline lookup yields CDR1 SGHRS and CDR2 YFSETQ. V lost 4 bases, J lost 0 bases, and 10 bases lay in between. The CDR3 reads CASSPRVATNEKLFF. In DNA, the CDR3 is TGCGCCAGCAGCCCCAGGGTCGCAACTAATGAAAAACTGTTTTTT.

In regard to this clone: With a much larger clone just one base away, this may be a read error. The rearrangement uses TRBV7-9 and TRBJ2-1, with a possible D match to TRBD2 (7 bases). Per the germline V gene, CDR1 is SEHNR and CDR2 is FQNEAQ (reference sequence). This CDR3 is built from 13 residues. V was cut by 6 bases and J by 8 bases, with 14 bases left in between. The CDR3 loop is CASRAGAVYEQFF. The CDR3 DNA sequence: TGTGCCAGCAGGGCGGGGGCGGTCTATGAGCAGTTCTTC.

In the case of this clone: Possible read error: a much larger clone is one base away. This chain links TRBV11-2 with TRBJ2-1; 8 bases map to TRBD2. The CDR3 has 15 residues. In germline, CDR1 is SGHAT, CDR2 FQNNGV. The CDR3 protein is CAISLYSGIRDEQSF. Written as DNA, the CDR3 is TGTGCCATCAGCTTATATAGCGGGATACGGGATGAGCAGTCCTTC.

This clone was seen a handful of times. This clone may be a read error of a much larger clone one base away. V and J are TRBV2 and TRBJ2-1, with 8 bases lining up with TRBD1. The CDR3 covers 14 residues. Germline loops: CDR1 SNHLY, CDR2 FYNNEI. This chain's CDR3 is CASRGTGLSNGQFF. DNA for the CDR3: TGTGCCAGCCGGGGGACAGGACTAAGCAATGGGCAGTTCTTC.